This entry lists 20 T cell receptor beta chains sequenced from one sample in a study of cytomegalovirus exposure and HLA in healthy donors. PCR employed 60 Vbeta and 13 Jbeta primers. This table comes from immunoSEQ multiplex PCR, and its TCRdb copy is limited to in-frame clones, with some not included. The table lists around 140,000 clones, around 75% of them singletons, with 1.6% in the top ten. Sequenced input: PBMCs. Source of these receptors: a woman between 18 and 29 years old in good health and CMV-seronegative.

The rearrangement uses TRBV6-6 and TRBJ2-2, with a possible D match to TRBD2 (6 bases). CDR3 length: 15 amino acids. CDR1 is MNHNY, CDR2 SVGAGI, per germline (reference sequence). V was clipped by 0 bases and J by 5 bases, with 10 bases between them. This chain's CDR3 is CASSYSLGGTGELFF. The CDR3 nucleotides read TGTGCCAGCAGTTACTCGCTGGGGGGAACCGGGGAGCTGTTTTTT.

The chain links TRBV21-1 to TRBJ1-5; the listed D gene, TRBD1, was not tested against the DNA. TRBV21-1 is a known pseudogene. The CDR3 contains 14 residues. CDR3 in amino acids: CASSKLTGDQPQHF. The CDR3 DNA reads as TGTGCCAGCAGCAAATTGACAGGGGATCAGCCCCAGCATTTT.

The rearrangement links TRBV19 to TRBJ1-5; 8 positions match TRBD1. J lost 1 base, V lost 5 bases, and 4 bases had no gene match. Germline values: CDR1 LNHDA, CDR2 SQIVND (reference sequence). CDR3 size: 15 residues. The CDR3 DNA is TGTGCCAGTAGTCCTGGGACAGGAAGCAATCAGCCCCAGCATTTT. Protein sequence: CASSPGTGSNQPQHF.

The chain joins TRBV10-3 to TRBJ2-3, with D unclear. V was cut by 2 bases and J by 2 bases, with 11 bases left in between. Germline CDR1 and CDR2: ENHRY and SYGVKD. The CDR3 spans 15 residues. CDR3 sequence: CAISEAILVTDTQYF. Written as DNA, the CDR3 is TGTGCCATCAGTGAGGCGATCCTGGTCACAGATACGCAGTATTTT.

This chain links TRBV10-3 with TRBJ1-3; D possibly corresponds to TRBD1 (5 bases). With 7 bases removed from V and 0 bases from J, the gap between germline ends came to 10 bases. Germline V gene sequence: CDR1 ENHRY, CDR2 SYGVKD. The CDR3 has 14 residues. As DNA, the CDR3 is TGTGCCATCAAAATCGACAGCTCTGGAAACACCATATATTTT. It yields the protein CAIKIDSSGNTIYF.

This clone was seen more than once but under ten times. V and J are TRBV5-1 and TRBJ2-5; 9 bases line up with TRBD1. Germline V CDR1 and CDR2: SGHRS, YFSETQ. V dropped 0 bases and J dropped 2; count of bases not matched to a gene: 5. The CDR3 has 16 amino acids. The CDR3 loop reads CASSLAGTGWQETQYF. CDR3 sequence (DNA): TGCGCCAGCAGCTTGGCTGGGACAGGGTGGCAAGAGACCCAGTACTTC.

This chain uses TRBV6-6 with TRBJ2-7, with 7 bases that match TRBD1. Trimming took 10 bases from V and 7 from J; bases not matched to a gene: 13. This CDR3 spans 13 amino acids. Germline CDR1 MNHNY, CDR2 SVGAGI (reference sequence). In nucleotides, the CDR3 is TGTGCCACCTGTCCAGGGGGTCGGGGTGAGCAGTACGTC. Amino acids: CATCPGGRGEQYV.

V and J are TRBV7-9 and TRBJ2-2; 8 nucleotides align to TRBD1. CDR1 is SEHNR and CDR2 is FQNEAQ in the germline V gene (reference sequence). The junction had 4 bases not matched to a gene; V was cut back by 6 bases and J by 1 base. There are 15 residues in the CDR3. CDR3 sequence: CASRPGTGNTGELFF. The DNA of the CDR3 is TGTGCCAGCAGACCCGGGACAGGGAACACCGGGGAGCTGTTTTTT.

This clone was seen many times. This chain uses TRBV5-1 with TRBJ2-7, with 11 nucleotides matching TRBD2. Germline loops: CDR1 SGHRS, CDR2 YFSETQ. The ends lost 5 bases at V and 10 bases at J; junction bases unmatched: 5. The CDR3 contains 12 residues. The DNA for the CDR3 is TGCGCCAGCAGAATCACTAGCGGGAGTCAGTACGTC. It encodes CASRITSGSQYV.

J is TRBJ2-1 and V is TRBV11-3, with 12 nucleotides matching TRBD2. From germline, CDR1 is SGHNT and CDR2 YENEEA. The CDR3 covers 18 residues. Trimming took 5 bases from V and 0 from J; bases not matched to a gene: 8. CDR3 in amino acids: CASSPGLAGLHSYNEQFF. In nucleotides, the CDR3 is TGTGCCAGCAGCCCTGGACTAGCGGGACTTCACTCCTACAATGAGCAGTTCTTC.

This chain links TRBV10-1 with TRBJ2-2, with 8 bases that match TRBD1. V was pared by 2 bases and J by 5 bases, with 10 bases of the junction left unmatched. The CDR3 spans 17 residues. CDR1 is WNHNN, CDR2 SYGVQD, per germline (reference sequence). The CDR3, as DNA: TGCGCCAGCAGTGAGAAATCCCAGGGGGCTCGGACCGGGGAGCTGTTTTTT. It translates to CASSEKSQGARTGELFF.

CDR3 protein: CASGHSGKRAGSYNEQFF. Written as DNA, the CDR3 is TGTGCCAGCGGGCATAGCGGGAAACGAGCGGGTTCCTACAATGAGCAGTTCTTC. The V and J genes are TRBV21-1 and TRBJ2-1; TRBD2 is taken as the D call from the table, unchecked against the DNA. TRBV21-1 represents a pseudogene. This CDR3 has 18 residues.

This rearrangement joins TRBV25-1 to TRBJ2-6; 7 bases are a match to TRBD1. The ends lost 4 bases at V and 0 bases at J; junction bases unmatched: 3. CDR3 length: 16 residues. In germline, CDR1 is MGHDK, CDR2 SYGVNS. CDR3 in amino acids: CASSGGTDSGANVLTF. The CDR3 DNA reads TGTGCCAGCAGTGGGGGGACAGACTCTGGGGCCAACGTCCTGACTTTC.

This clone was seen only a few times. This sequence joins TRBV10-2 and TRBJ2-1, with D perhaps matching TRBD1 (5 bases). This CDR3 comprises 15 residues. CDR1 and CDR2 (germline): WSHSY, SAAADI. The V end lost 8 bases, the J end lost 4 bases, and 18 bases lay between the germline ends. In nucleotides, the CDR3 is TGCGCCAGCGGGGCTTCAGACAGTCTATACAATGAGCAGTTCTTC. Translating gives CASGASDSLYNEQFF.

This clone was recorded once. This chain uses TRBV13 with TRBJ2-3; possible D gene TRBD1, 5 bases. The germline V gene has CDR1 PRHDT and CDR2 FYEKMQ (reference sequence). The V and J ends lost 5 bases and 2 bases respectively, with 14 bases between them. This CDR3 is 15 amino acids long. Here the CDR3 reads CASSPQQGLTDTQYF. CDR3 sequence (DNA): TGTGCCAGCAGCCCGCAGCAGGGTCTCACAGATACGCAGTATTTT.

This clone was detected once. The CDR3 reads CASKALLAEGETQYF. DNA for the CDR3: TGCGCCAGCAAGGCCCTCCTAGCGGAGGGAGAGACCCAGTACTTC. This sequence joins TRBV5-1 and TRBJ2-5; 7 nucleotides agree with TRBD2. From germline, CDR1 is SGHRS and CDR2 YFSETQ. This CDR3 has 15 amino acids. The junction had 12 bases not matched to a gene; V was cut back by 6 bases and J by 4 bases.

This clone was seen once. The chain carries TRBV27 and TRBJ1-4; TRBD1 aligns across 7 bases. The CDR3 has 13 residues. The V gene's germline CDR1 is MNHEY and CDR2 SMNVEV (reference sequence). V trimming: 8 bases; J trimming: 8 bases; junction bases outside the gene matches: 8. The CDR3 DNA follows: TGTGCCAGCGGTCGGCAGGGGGAGGAAAAACTGTTTTTT. Its protein product is CASGRQGEEKLFF.

This chain joins TRBV7-8 and TRBJ2-5; 8 bases agree with TRBD1. The CDR3 sequence is 15 residues long. CDR1 is SGHVS and CDR2 is FQNEAQ in the germline V gene. J lost 4 bases, V lost 1 base, and 5 bases had no gene match. CDR3 sequence reads: CASSLVPGQGETQYF. DNA for the CDR3: TGTGCCAGCAGCTTAGTCCCCGGACAGGGAGAGACCCAGTACTTC.

This chain joins TRBV28 and TRBJ1-2; D is ambiguous. CDR3 length equals 13 residues. Germline lookup yields CDR1 MDHEN and CDR2 SYDVKM. V shed 5 bases and J shed 8 bases, with 15 bases lying between them. The CDR3 region is CASSSHYPSGYTF. In DNA, the CDR3 is TGTGCCAGCAGTAGCCACTACCCGAGCGGCTACACCTTC.

The chain links TRBV5-4 to TRBJ2-1; 7 bases align to TRBD2. The trim removed 2 bases at V and 1 base at J, leaving 0 bases unmatched. The CDR3 is made up of 14 amino acids. CDR1 is SGHNT, CDR2 YYREEE, per germline (reference sequence). The CDR3 protein is CASSLAGSYNEQFF. DNA for the CDR3: TGTGCCAGCAGCTTAGCGGGGTCCTACAATGAGCAGTTCTTC.